A selection of T cell receptor beta chains follows, all from one sample in a study of control samples from healthy donors and cancer patients. Profiled with immunoSEQ multiplex PCR; TCRdb holds only in-frame clones, not every one. Of roughly 92,000 clones in the sample, around 86% were seen once. The source material was blood. The source of these receptors is a woman aged 45 to 65 in good health. CDR3s include the opening cysteine and the closing phenylalanine or tryptophan. The D gene is left open where the match is weak. Clone size is stated in some rows and not others, as once, few, many or a class when expanded.

V gene	D gene	J gene	clone size	CDR3 protein	CDR3 DNA
TRBV15	-	TRBJ2-3	-	CATSRDNGSGGTQYF	TGTGCCACCAGCAGAGATAACGGGAGTGGTGGTACGCAGTATTTT
TRBV28	TRBD2	TRBJ2-1	-	CASGWATGTSGVSSYNEQFF	TGTGCCAGCGGTTGGGCAACCGGGACTAGCGGGGTCAGCTCCTACAATGAGCAGTTCTTC
TRBV5-1	TRBD2	TRBJ2-3	-	CPRRPGDARGGPLTDTQYF	TGCCCCCGCCGGCCGGGGGACGCCCGGGGGGGCCCTCTCACAGATACGCAGTATTTT
TRBV29-1	-	TRBJ1-2	-	CSVVGAGSGSGYTF	TGCAGCGTTGTTGGTGCGGGGTCCGGTTCCGGCTACACCTTC
TRBV5-1	-	TRBJ1-1	-	CASSLEMGMVNTEAFF	TGCGCCAGCAGCTTGGAAATGGGGATGGTGAACACTGAAGCTTTCTTT
TRBV28	TRBD2	TRBJ2-1	-	CASRPTSGTGEQFF	TGTGCCAGCAGGCCGACTAGCGGGACGGGTGAGCAGTTCTTC
TRBV28	-	TRBJ2-1	-	CASNPGPTYNEQFF	TGTGCCAGTAACCCGGGACCGACCTACAATGAGCAGTTCTTC
TRBV2	TRBD1	TRBJ1-3	-	CASGGQGLAGNTIYF	TGTGCCAGCGGGGGACAGGGTTTGGCTGGAAACACCATATATTTT
TRBV3-1/TRBV3-2	-	TRBJ2-2	-	CASSPSRAGELFF	TGTGCCAGCAGCCCCTCGAGGGCCGGGGAGCTGTTTTTT
TRBV3-1/TRBV3-2	-	TRBJ1-3	-	CASSQSGAYGNTIYF	TGTGCCAGCAGCCAATCGGGGGCCTACGGAAACACCATATATTTT
TRBV11-2	TRBD1	TRBJ2-1	once	CASSSHRGRSYNEQFF	TGTGCCAGCAGCTCACACAGGGGTCGCTCCTACAATGAGCAGTTCTTC